This T cell receptor beta chain emerged from a study of T cells in Graves' hyperthyroidism and ophthalmopathy. Findings of the study overall: Progression to ophthalmopathy was predicted a median of roughly 6.6 months early. Blood also held most thyroid clonotypes expanded beyond 0.001.

From RNA transcripts, TCR beta CDR3 regions were amplified. A set of HTBI primers served as the primers for a first-round RT-PCR of the TCR CDR3. TCRdb redid the calling of the multiplex PCR reads with MiXCR, one entry per CDR3 protein. In the table there are 310,000 or so distinct CDR3 sequences, 17% of which are singletons. The germline V gene encodes CDR1 SNHLY and CDR2 FYNNEI. There are 15 residues in the CDR3. Trimming left V 6 bases short and J 5 bases short, with 17 bases between. As for this clonotype: Its cognate antigen is unknown.

Patients affected by ophthalmopathy presented a Clinical Activity Score of at least 3, a NOSPECS grade of at least 4, and disease duration below 3 months. Isolation of PBMCs was performed on about 10 ml fresh peripheral blood. The source is an older woman with Graves' ophthalmopathy. This rearrangement joins TRBV2 to TRBJ2-1; TRBD2 is a possible D gene (6 bases). Sequenced: blood. CDR3 in amino acids: CASRRTREADNEQFF. Written as DNA, the CDR3 is TGTGCCAGCAGGCGAACTAGGGAGGCAGACAATGAGCAGTTCTTC.